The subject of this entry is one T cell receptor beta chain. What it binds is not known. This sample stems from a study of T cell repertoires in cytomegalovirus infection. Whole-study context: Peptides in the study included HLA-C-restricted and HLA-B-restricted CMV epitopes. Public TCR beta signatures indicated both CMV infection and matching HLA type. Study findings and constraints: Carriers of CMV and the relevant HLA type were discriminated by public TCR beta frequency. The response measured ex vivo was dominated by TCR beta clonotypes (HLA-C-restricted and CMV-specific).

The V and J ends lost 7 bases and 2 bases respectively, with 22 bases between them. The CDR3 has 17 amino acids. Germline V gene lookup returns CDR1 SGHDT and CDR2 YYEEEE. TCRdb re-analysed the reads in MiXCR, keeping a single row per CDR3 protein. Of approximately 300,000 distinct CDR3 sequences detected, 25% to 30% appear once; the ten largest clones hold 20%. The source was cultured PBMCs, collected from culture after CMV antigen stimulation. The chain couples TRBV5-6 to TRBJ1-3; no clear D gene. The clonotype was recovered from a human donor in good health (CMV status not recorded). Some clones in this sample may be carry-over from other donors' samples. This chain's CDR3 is CASSSRAAQYPGNTIYF. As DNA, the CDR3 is TGTGCCAGCTCCTCCCGGGCAGCTCAATACCCTGGAAACACCATATATTTT.